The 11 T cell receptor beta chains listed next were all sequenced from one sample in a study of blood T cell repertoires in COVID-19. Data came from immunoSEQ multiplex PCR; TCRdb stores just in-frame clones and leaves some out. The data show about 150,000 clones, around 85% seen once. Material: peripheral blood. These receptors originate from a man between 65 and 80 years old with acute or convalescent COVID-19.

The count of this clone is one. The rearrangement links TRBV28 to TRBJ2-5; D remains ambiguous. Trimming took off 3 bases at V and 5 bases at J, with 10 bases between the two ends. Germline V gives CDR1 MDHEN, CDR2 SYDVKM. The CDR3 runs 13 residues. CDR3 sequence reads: CASSLGRQETQYF. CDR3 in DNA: TGTGCCAGCAGTTTGGGCCGTCAGGAGACCCAGTACTTC.

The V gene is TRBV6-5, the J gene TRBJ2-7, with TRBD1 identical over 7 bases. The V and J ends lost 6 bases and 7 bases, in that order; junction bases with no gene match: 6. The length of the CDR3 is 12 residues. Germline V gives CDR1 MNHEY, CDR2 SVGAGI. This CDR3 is CASSRQGREQYF. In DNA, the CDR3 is TGTGCCAGCAGCAGACAGGGCAGAGAGCAGTACTTC.

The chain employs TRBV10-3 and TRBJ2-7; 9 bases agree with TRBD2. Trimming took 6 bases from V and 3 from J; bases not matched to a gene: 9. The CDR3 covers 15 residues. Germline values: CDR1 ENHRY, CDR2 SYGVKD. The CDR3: CAISPRLAALYEQYF. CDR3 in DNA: TGTGCCATCAGCCCTAGACTAGCGGCCCTCTACGAGCAGTACTTC.

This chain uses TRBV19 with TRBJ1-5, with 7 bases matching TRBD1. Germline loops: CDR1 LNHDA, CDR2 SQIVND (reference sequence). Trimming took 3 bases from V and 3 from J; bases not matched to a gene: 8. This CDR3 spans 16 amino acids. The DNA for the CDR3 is TGTGCCAGTAGTATCCAGGGGGGAGAGTTCAATCAGCCCCAGCATTTT. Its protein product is CASSIQGGEFNQPQHF. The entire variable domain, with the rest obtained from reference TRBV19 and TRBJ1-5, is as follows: DGGITQSPKYLFRKEGQNVTLSCEQNLNHDAMYWYRQDPGQGLRLIYYSQIVNDFQKGDIAEGYSVSREKKESFPLTVTSAQKNPTAFYLCASSIQGGEFNQPQHFGDGTRLSIL.

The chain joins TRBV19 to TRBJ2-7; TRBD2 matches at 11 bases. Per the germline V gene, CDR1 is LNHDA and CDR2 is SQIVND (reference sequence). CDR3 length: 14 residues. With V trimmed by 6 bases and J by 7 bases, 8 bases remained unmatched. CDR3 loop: CASSTLAGAGEQYF. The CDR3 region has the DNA TGTGCCAGTAGCACACTAGCGGGAGCAGGGGAGCAGTACTTC.

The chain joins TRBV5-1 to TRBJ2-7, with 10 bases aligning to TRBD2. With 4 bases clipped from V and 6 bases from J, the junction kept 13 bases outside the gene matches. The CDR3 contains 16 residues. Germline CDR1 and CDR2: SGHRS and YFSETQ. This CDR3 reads CASSREPEREGPEQYF. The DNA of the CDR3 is TGCGCCAGCAGCCGAGAACCTGAGCGGGAGGGCCCCGAGCAGTACTTC. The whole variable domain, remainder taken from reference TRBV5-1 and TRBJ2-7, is KAGVTQTPRYLIKTRGQQVTLSCSPISGHRSVSWYQQTPGQGLQFLFEYFSETQRNKGNFPGRFSGRQFSNSRSEMNVSTLELGDSALYLCASSREPEREGPEQYFGPGTRLTVT.

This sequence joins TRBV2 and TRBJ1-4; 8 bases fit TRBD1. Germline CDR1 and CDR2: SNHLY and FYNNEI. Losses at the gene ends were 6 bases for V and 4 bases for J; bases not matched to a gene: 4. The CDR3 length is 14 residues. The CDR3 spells CASRGQGGNEKLFF. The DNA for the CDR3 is TGTGCCAGCAGAGGACAGGGCGGTAATGAAAAACTGTTTTTT.

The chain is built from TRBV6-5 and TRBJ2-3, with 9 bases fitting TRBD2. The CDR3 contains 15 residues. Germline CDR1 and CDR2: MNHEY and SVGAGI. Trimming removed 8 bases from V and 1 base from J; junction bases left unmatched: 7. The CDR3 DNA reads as TGTGCCAGCCAAGCGGGAGGCCTTGGCACAGATACGCAGTATTTT. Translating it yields CASQAGGLGTDTQYF.

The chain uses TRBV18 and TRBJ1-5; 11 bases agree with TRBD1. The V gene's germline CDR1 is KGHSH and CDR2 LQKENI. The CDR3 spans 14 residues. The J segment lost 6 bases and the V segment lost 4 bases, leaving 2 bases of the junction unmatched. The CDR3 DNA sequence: TGTGCCAGCTCACAGGGACAGGGGGTTCAGCCCCAGCATTTT. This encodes CASSQGQGVQPQHF.

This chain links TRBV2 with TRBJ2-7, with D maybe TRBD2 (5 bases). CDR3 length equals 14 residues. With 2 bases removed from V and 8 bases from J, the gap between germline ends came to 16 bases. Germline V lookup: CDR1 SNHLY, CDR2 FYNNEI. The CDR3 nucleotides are TGTGCCAGCAGTGAACTGATTGAGGGAAGGAAGCAGTACTTC. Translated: CASSELIEGRKQYF.

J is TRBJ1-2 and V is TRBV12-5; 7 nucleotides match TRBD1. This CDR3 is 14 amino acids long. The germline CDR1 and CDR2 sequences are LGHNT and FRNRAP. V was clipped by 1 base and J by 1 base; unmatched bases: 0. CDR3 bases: TGTGCTAGTGGTTTGGGGGACAGTAACTATGGCTACACCTTC. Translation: CASGLGDSNYGYTF.